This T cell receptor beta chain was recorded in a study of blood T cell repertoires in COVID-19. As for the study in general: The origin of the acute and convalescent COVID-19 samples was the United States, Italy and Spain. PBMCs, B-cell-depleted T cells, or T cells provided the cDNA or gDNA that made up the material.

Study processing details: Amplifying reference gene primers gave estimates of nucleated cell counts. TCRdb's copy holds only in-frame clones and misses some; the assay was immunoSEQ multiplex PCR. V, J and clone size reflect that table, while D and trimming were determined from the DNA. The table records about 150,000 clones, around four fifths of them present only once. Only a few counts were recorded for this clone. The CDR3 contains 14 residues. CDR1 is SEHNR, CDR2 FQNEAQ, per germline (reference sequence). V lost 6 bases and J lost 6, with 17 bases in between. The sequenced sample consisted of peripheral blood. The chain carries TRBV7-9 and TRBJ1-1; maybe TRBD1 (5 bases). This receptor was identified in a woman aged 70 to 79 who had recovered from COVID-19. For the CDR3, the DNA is TGTGCCAGCAGGACCGACGGCCGGGGGTCTGAAGCTTTCTTT. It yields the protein CASRTDGRGSEAFF.